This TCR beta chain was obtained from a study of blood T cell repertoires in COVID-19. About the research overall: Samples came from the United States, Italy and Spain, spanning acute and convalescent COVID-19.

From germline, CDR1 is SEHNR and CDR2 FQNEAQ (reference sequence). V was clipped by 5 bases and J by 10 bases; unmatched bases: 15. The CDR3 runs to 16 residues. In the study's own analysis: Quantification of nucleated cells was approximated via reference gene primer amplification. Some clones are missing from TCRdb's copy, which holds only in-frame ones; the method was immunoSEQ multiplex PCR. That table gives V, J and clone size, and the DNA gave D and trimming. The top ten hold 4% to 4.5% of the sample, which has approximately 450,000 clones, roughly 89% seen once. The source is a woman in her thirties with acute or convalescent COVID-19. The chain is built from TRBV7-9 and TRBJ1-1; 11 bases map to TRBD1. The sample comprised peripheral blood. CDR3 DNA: TGTGCCAGCAGCCGTAGAGGACAGGGGGCTTATGGTGGAGCTTTCTTT. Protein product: CASSRRGQGAYGGAFF.